A selection of T cell receptor beta chains follows, all from one sample in a study of cytomegalovirus exposure and HLA in healthy donors. Sequencing used immunoSEQ multiplex PCR; TCRdb keeps in-frame clones, though not all of them. The sample lists about 120,000 clones; nearly 80% were seen once. The specimen sequenced was PBMCs. The receptors originated from a woman under 40 in good health and CMV-seropositive. Each CDR3 is given with its conserved first and last residue. D genes are given only for firm matches. Rows may omit the clone size; those that give it use once, few, many or a size class.

abundance: NA; j_gene: TRBJ1-1; d_gene: NA; v_gene: TRBV19; CDR3aa: CASSRIGGMKNTEAFF; CDR3nt: TGTGCCAGTAGTCGAATTGGGGGGATGAAGAACACTGAAGCTTTCTTT
abundance: NA; j_gene: TRBJ1-3; d_gene: TRBD1; v_gene: TRBV18; CDR3aa: CASSLRDSGNTIYF; CDR3nt: TGTGCCAGCTCACTACGGGACAGCGGAAACACCATATATTTT
abundance: NA; j_gene: TRBJ2-1; d_gene: NA; v_gene: TRBV29-1; CDR3aa: CSVEDLRLVGNEQFF; CDR3nt: TGCAGCGTTGAAGATCTAAGACTAGTGGGCAATGAGCAGTTCTTC
abundance: NA; j_gene: TRBJ2-6; d_gene: NA; v_gene: TRBV6-5; CDR3aa: CASTVNSGANVLTF; CDR3nt: TGTGCCAGCACGGTTAACTCTGGGGCCAACGTCCTGACTTTC
abundance: NA; j_gene: TRBJ1-4; d_gene: NA; v_gene: TRBV5-6; CDR3aa: CASSLVGVNEKLFF; CDR3nt: TGTGCCAGCAGCTTGGTAGGGGTTAATGAAAAACTGTTTTTT
abundance: NA; j_gene: TRBJ2-7; d_gene: NA; v_gene: TRBV10-1; CDR3aa: CASNRDSSYEQYF; CDR3nt: TGCGCCAGCAATAGGGACTCCTCCTACGAGCAGTACTTC
abundance: NA; j_gene: TRBJ2-1; d_gene: NA; v_gene: TRBV30; CDR3aa: CAWSVQVLYNEQFF; CDR3nt: TGTGCCTGGAGTGTACAGGTTTTATACAATGAGCAGTTCTTC
abundance: NA; j_gene: TRBJ1-2; d_gene: TRBD1; v_gene: TRBV5-6; CDR3aa: CASSDTGGNGYTF; CDR3nt: TGTGCCAGCAGCGACACAGGGGGGAATGGCTACACCTTC
abundance: NA; j_gene: TRBJ2-1; d_gene: TRBD2; v_gene: TRBV7-9; CDR3aa: CASSLTRSGGLRNEQFF; CDR3nt: TGTGCCAGCAGCTTAACACGGTCGGGGGGGTTGAGGAATGAGCAGTTCTTC
abundance: few; j_gene: TRBJ1-4; d_gene: TRBD1; v_gene: TRBV28; CDR3aa: CASSPFVDRGLEKLFF; CDR3nt: TGTGCCAGCAGTCCGTTTGTCGACAGGGGGCTAGAAAAACTGTTTTTT
abundance: few; j_gene: TRBJ2-3; d_gene: NA; v_gene: TRBV5-8; CDR3aa: CASSPGQPGTDTQYF; CDR3nt: TGTGCCAGCAGCCCGGGACAACCTGGAACAGATACGCAGTATTTT
abundance: NA; j_gene: TRBJ2-5; d_gene: NA; v_gene: TRBV27; CDR3aa: CASSLSRRRTQYF; CDR3nt: TGTGCCAGCAGTTTATCCCGCCGGAGGACCCAGTACTTC
abundance: once; j_gene: TRBJ2-7; d_gene: TRBD1; v_gene: TRBV29-1; CDR3aa: CSVKTGGSYEQYF; CDR3nt: TGCAGCGTCAAGACAGGGGGCTCCTACGAGCAGTACTTC
abundance: NA; j_gene: TRBJ1-4; d_gene: TRBD1; v_gene: TRBV5-1; CDR3aa: CASSLEGQGGEKLFF; CDR3nt: TGCGCCAGCAGCTTGGAAGGACAGGGGGGTGAAAAACTGTTTTTT
abundance: NA; j_gene: TRBJ2-4; d_gene: NA; v_gene: TRBV4-1; CDR3aa: CASSQGGGFPLSDIQYF; CDR3nt: TGCGCCAGCAGCCAAGGGGGAGGTTTTCCCTTATCGGACATTCAGTACTTC
abundance: NA; j_gene: TRBJ1-2; d_gene: NA; v_gene: TRBV14; CDR3aa: CASSLQAGGYTF; CDR3nt: TGTGCCAGCAGCCTACAGGCGGGGGGCTACACCTTC
abundance: NA; j_gene: TRBJ2-2; d_gene: NA; v_gene: TRBV7-2; CDR3aa: CASSVGGYAGELFF; CDR3nt: TGTGCCAGCAGCGTTGGGGGGTACGCCGGGGAGCTGTTTTTT
abundance: NA; j_gene: TRBJ1-3; d_gene: NA; v_gene: TRBV5-1; CDR3aa: CASSLAHSRGGVNTIYF; CDR3nt: TGCGCCAGCAGCTTGGCCCATTCGAGAGGAGGAGTAAACACCATATATTTT
abundance: NA; j_gene: TRBJ2-3; d_gene: TRBD2; v_gene: TRBV14; CDR3aa: CASRRSGGGPGADTQYF; CDR3nt: TGTGCCAGCAGGCGCTCCGGCGGGGGGCCGGGGGCAGATACGCAGTATTTT
abundance: NA; j_gene: TRBJ1-2; d_gene: TRBD1; v_gene: TRBV5-4; CDR3aa: CASSRGTGSNYGYTF; CDR3nt: TGTGCCAGCAGCCGAGGGACAGGAAGTAACTATGGCTACACCTTC
abundance: NA; j_gene: TRBJ2-1; d_gene: NA; v_gene: TRBV5-1; CDR3aa: CASSGGAFENEQFF; CDR3nt: TGCGCCAGCAGCGGGGGGGCCTTCGAAAATGAGCAGTTCTTC
abundance: NA; j_gene: TRBJ2-3; d_gene: NA; v_gene: TRBV21-1; CDR3aa: CASSKNTDRITDTQYF; CDR3nt: TGTGCCAGCAGCAAAAACACCGACAGGATCACAGATACGCAGTATTTT
abundance: NA; j_gene: TRBJ1-1; d_gene: TRBD1; v_gene: TRBV18; CDR3aa: CASSPRTGPDTEAFF; CDR3nt: TGTGCCAGCTCACCCCGGACAGGCCCTGACACTGAAGCTTTCTTT
abundance: NA; j_gene: TRBJ1-5; d_gene: TRBD1; v_gene: TRBV25-1; CDR3aa: CASSSGQGAYQPQHF; CDR3nt: TGTGCCAGCAGCTCCGGACAGGGGGCCTATCAGCCCCAGCATTTT
abundance: NA; j_gene: TRBJ2-3; d_gene: TRBD2; v_gene: TRBV6-4; CDR3aa: CASSRVGGGTDTQYF; CDR3nt: TGTGCCAGCAGTCGAGTCGGGGGGGGCACAGATACGCAGTATTTT
abundance: NA; j_gene: TRBJ1-1; d_gene: TRBD1; v_gene: TRBV19; CDR3aa: CASSVAQGLNTEAFF; CDR3nt: TGTGCCAGTAGTGTGGCACAGGGGTTGAACACTGAAGCTTTCTTT
abundance: NA; j_gene: TRBJ1-3; d_gene: TRBD1; v_gene: TRBV10-3; CDR3aa: CAISALDRAGNTIYF; CDR3nt: TGTGCCATCAGCGCCCTAGACAGGGCCGGAAACACCATATATTTT
abundance: NA; j_gene: TRBJ1-2; d_gene: NA; v_gene: TRBV10-3; CDR3aa: CAISGTYYGYTF; CDR3nt: TGTGCCATCAGTGGGACTTATTATGGCTACACCTTC
abundance: NA; j_gene: TRBJ2-2; d_gene: NA; v_gene: TRBV4-3; CDR3aa: CASSPYPTGPGELFF; CDR3nt: TGCGCCAGCAGCCCCTACCCTACAGGTCCCGGGGAGCTGTTTTTT
abundance: NA; j_gene: TRBJ1-2; d_gene: NA; v_gene: TRBV9; CDR3aa: CASSPRGGDNYGYTF; CDR3nt: TGTGCCAGCAGCCCCCGAGGGGGGGATAACTATGGCTACACCTTC
abundance: NA; j_gene: TRBJ2-7; d_gene: TRBD1; v_gene: TRBV7-2; CDR3aa: CASSAHRGPYEQYF; CDR3nt: TGTGCCAGCAGCGCACACAGGGGTCCCTACGAGCAGTACTTC
abundance: NA; j_gene: TRBJ2-2; d_gene: NA; v_gene: TRBV4-2; CDR3aa: CASSQDGGSRGPMNTGELFF; CDR3nt: TGTGCCAGCAGCCAAGATGGGGGGAGTAGGGGGCCCATGAACACCGGGGAGCTGTTTTTT
abundance: few; j_gene: TRBJ2-1; d_gene: NA; v_gene: TRBV4-1; CDR3aa: CASSPEGHHGDEQFF; CDR3nt: TGCGCCAGCAGCCCCGAGGGTCATCATGGGGATGAGCAGTTCTTC
abundance: few; j_gene: TRBJ1-2; d_gene: NA; v_gene: TRBV4-1; CDR3aa: CASSQDGGLNYGYTF; CDR3nt: TGCGCCAGCAGCCAAGATGGCGGCCTTAACTATGGCTACACCTTC
abundance: NA; j_gene: TRBJ2-3; d_gene: NA; v_gene: TRBV5-6; CDR3aa: CASSPSVVDTQYF; CDR3nt: TGTGCCAGCAGTCCCAGTGTTGTAGATACGCAGTATTTT
abundance: NA; j_gene: TRBJ1-2; d_gene: TRBD1; v_gene: TRBV28; CDR3aa: CASSAARTGGGYGYTF; CDR3nt: TGTGCCAGCAGCGCGGCTAGGACAGGGGGCGGCTATGGCTACACCTTC
abundance: few; j_gene: TRBJ2-2; d_gene: TRBD1; v_gene: TRBV5-4; CDR3aa: CASSFGQGNTGELFF; CDR3nt: TGTGCCAGCAGCTTCGGACAGGGGAACACCGGGGAGCTGTTTTTT
abundance: NA; j_gene: TRBJ2-5; d_gene: NA; v_gene: TRBV7-7; CDR3aa: CASTPLQETQYF; CDR3nt: TGTGCCAGCACCCCCCTCCAAGAGACCCAGTACTTC
abundance: NA; j_gene: TRBJ2-3; d_gene: NA; v_gene: TRBV5-1; CDR3aa: CASSLAPGPDTQYF; CDR3nt: TGCGCCAGCAGCTTGGCCCCAGGCCCAGATACGCAGTATTTT
abundance: NA; j_gene: TRBJ2-1; d_gene: TRBD1; v_gene: TRBV5-4; CDR3aa: CASSQDRGYEQFF; CDR3nt: TGTGCCAGCAGCCAGGACAGGGGCTATGAGCAGTTCTTC
abundance: NA; j_gene: TRBJ1-1; d_gene: NA; v_gene: TRBV7-9; CDR3aa: CASSFPVRRNTEAFF; CDR3nt: TGTGCCAGCAGCTTCCCGGTGAGAAGGAACACTGAAGCTTTCTTT
abundance: NA; j_gene: TRBJ1-1; d_gene: NA; v_gene: TRBV18; CDR3aa: CASSRGRDVTEAFF; CDR3nt: TGTGCCAGCTCACGGGGGAGGGATGTCACTGAAGCTTTCTTT
abundance: NA; j_gene: TRBJ1-5; d_gene: NA; v_gene: TRBV11-2; CDR3aa: CASSCGQIDSNQPQHF; CDR3nt: TGTGCCAGCAGCTGCGGACAGATTGATAGCAATCAGCCCCAGCATTTT
abundance: NA; j_gene: TRBJ1-4; d_gene: NA; v_gene: TRBV7-9; CDR3aa: CASSPVSGIGEKLFF; CDR3nt: TGTGCCAGCAGCCCGGTTTCGGGTATCGGTGAAAAACTGTTTTTT
abundance: few; j_gene: TRBJ1-1; d_gene: NA; v_gene: TRBV29-1; CDR3aa: CSVESGGGNTEAFF; CDR3nt: TGCAGCGTGGAAAGCGGTGGAGGGAACACTGAAGCTTTCTTT
abundance: NA; j_gene: TRBJ2-3; d_gene: NA; v_gene: TRBV9; CDR3aa: CASSVEQGNAQYF; CDR3nt: TGTGCCAGCAGCGTCGAGCAGGGGAACGCGCAGTATTTT
abundance: NA; j_gene: TRBJ2-2; d_gene: TRBD1; v_gene: TRBV7-9; CDR3aa: CASSKGQGITGELFF; CDR3nt: TGTGCCAGCAGCAAGGGACAGGGGATCACCGGGGAGCTGTTTTTT
abundance: few; j_gene: TRBJ1-2; d_gene: TRBD1; v_gene: TRBV13; CDR3aa: CASSSVTTQGNYYGYTF; CDR3nt: TGTGCCAGCAGCTCCGTAACCACACAGGGGAACTACTATGGCTACACCTTC
abundance: NA; j_gene: TRBJ1-1; d_gene: TRBD1; v_gene: TRBV2; CDR3aa: CASRDREANTEAFF; CDR3nt: TGTGCCAGCAGGGACAGGGAGGCTAACACTGAAGCTTTCTTT
abundance: NA; j_gene: TRBJ2-7; d_gene: NA; v_gene: TRBV15; CDR3aa: CATSRDLGSSYEQYF; CDR3nt: TGTGCCACCAGCAGAGATTTGGGCAGTTCCTACGAGCAGTACTTC
abundance: NA; j_gene: TRBJ2-3; d_gene: TRBD2; v_gene: TRBV29-1; CDR3aa: CSVDGLAGTDTQYF; CDR3nt: TGCAGCGTTGATGGGCTAGCGGGAACAGATACGCAGTATTTT
abundance: NA; j_gene: TRBJ2-2; d_gene: TRBD1; v_gene: TRBV5-4; CDR3aa: CASSEGQGAQGGELFF; CDR3nt: TGTGCCAGCAGCGAAGGACAGGGGGCCCAGGGGGGGGAGCTGTTTTTT
abundance: NA; j_gene: TRBJ1-5; d_gene: TRBD1; v_gene: TRBV12-5; CDR3aa: CASGFKGTGINQPQHF; CDR3nt: TGTGCTAGTGGTTTCAAGGGGACAGGGATCAATCAGCCCCAGCATTTT
abundance: medium-sized; j_gene: TRBJ1-4; d_gene: TRBD1; v_gene: TRBV2; CDR3aa: CASREEGTAYEKLFF; CDR3nt: TGTGCCAGCAGAGAAGAAGGGACAGCCTATGAAAAACTGTTTTTT
abundance: NA; j_gene: TRBJ2-7; d_gene: NA; v_gene: TRBV6-1; CDR3aa: CASMGQGYEQYF; CDR3nt: TGTGCCAGCATGGGGCAGGGTTACGAGCAGTACTTC